The present T cell receptor (beta chain) was sequenced within a study of T and B cells in COVID-19 patients. Multiplex PCR with BIOMED2 TRB-A/B primer pools amplified TRB rearrangements. In TCRdb, the multiplex PCR reads were re-called with MiXCR into one record per CDR3 protein. The table lists several thousand distinct CDR3 sequences, about 33% of them singletons, with approximately 20% in the top ten. Each TRB amplification used roughly 250-550 ng of genomic DNA from blood. Study-wide findings and caveats: Patients with COVID-19 reportedly showed strongly skewed T cell receptor beta variable and joining gene usage. Active COVID-19 showed highly clonal TRB repertoires; recovery showed diversity and richness above healthy donors.

The CDR3 totals 11 residues. Germline CDR1 SQVTM, CDR2 ANQGSEA. This clonotype is deemed medium-sized (0.01 to 0.1%). Its antigen is not identified. This TCR derives from a human donor with active COVID-19. Source material: blood. The rearrangement joins TRBV29-1 to TRBJ2-3, with D tentatively TRBD1 or TRBD2 (5 bases each). CDR3 DNA sequence: TGCACCGGGACCTACACAGATACGCAGTATTTT. Protein sequence: CTGTYTDTQYF.